This TCR beta chain was recorded in a study of siplizumab effects on memory and regulatory T cells (dated by TCRdb to the late 2010s). Study-wide context: The study examined how the anti-CD2 antibody siplizumab affects alloreactive T-cell subsets in allogeneic mixed lymphocyte reactions built from human PBMCs. On the study overall, not on this receptor specifically: Roughly 80-97% of proliferating CD4+ or CD8+ clones could not be assigned a naive or memory phenotype. Among mappable alloreactive CD4+ clones, the Treg-derived fraction averaged around 63% with siplizumab versus 25% to 30% in control reactions. Unstimulated naive T cells appeared to be more diverse than memory T cells, and naive cells seemed to make a substantial contribution to the alloresponse. Because sequences at frequencies below about 10^-5 were poorly captured, only a minor fraction of alloreactive clones could be mapped back to unstimulated subsets. The suppressive function of proliferating Tregs from siplizumab cultures was not functionally confirmed. Siplizumab significantly reduced the cumulative frequency of alloreactive sequences traceable to unstimulated CD4+ memory T cells.

Sorted unstimulated T cells, along with proliferating T cells recovered from mixed lymphocyte reactions, underwent TCRbeta CDR3 sequencing. Fresh whole blood from under 13 HLA-typed healthy donors was used as the source from which PBMCs were isolated. The library was obtained by the immunoSEQ multiplex PCR assay. The deep sequencing platform assayed around 10^5 TCR templates per sample. Genomic DNA extracted from sorted T cells was used for TCRbeta CDR3 sequencing. As for the authors' bioinformatics: The R programming language was used for clonal analysis of TCRbeta CDR3 data. Comparing unstimulated samples against CFSE-low samples taken after the reaction was how alloreactive CD4+ and CD8+ clones were defined. Alloreactive CD4+ clones were assigned to regulatory or non-regulatory origin by matching sequences to sorted unstimulated Treg and non-Treg repertoires. What TCRdb holds here is the immuneACCESS table cut down to in-frame rearrangements. Part of the clones is not present; checked against another copy, under half of the missing clones reflect an unresolved V gene, and the others are unexplained. The V and J calls and the clone size are those of that table, but D and trimming were determined from the DNA. Here the sample has over 85,000 clones; about nine tenths occur a single time. The top ten clones comprise 1% to 1.5% of the sample.

V sheds 6 bases and J sheds 1 base, leaving 11 bases between their ends. From the cysteine up to the phenylalanine, the CDR3 has a length of 14 residues. Solely the CDR3 DNA is kept, with 42 bases framed from the first base. CDR1 and CDR2 were assigned from the germline V gene as LGHNT and FRNRAP. Comment on this clone: Its antigen has not been determined. The record has no base qualities; no much larger clone is one base away.

The sequence links TRBV12-5 to TRBJ2-3; the D segment could be TRBD2, given 5 matching bases. The sequenced sample consisted of CD4+ T cells sorted from blood. The TCR originated in a human donor in good health. The CDR3 reads as follows: CASGSRAGTDTQYF. The DNA is TGTGCTAGTGGCTCGAGGGCCGGCACAGATACGCAGTATTTT.